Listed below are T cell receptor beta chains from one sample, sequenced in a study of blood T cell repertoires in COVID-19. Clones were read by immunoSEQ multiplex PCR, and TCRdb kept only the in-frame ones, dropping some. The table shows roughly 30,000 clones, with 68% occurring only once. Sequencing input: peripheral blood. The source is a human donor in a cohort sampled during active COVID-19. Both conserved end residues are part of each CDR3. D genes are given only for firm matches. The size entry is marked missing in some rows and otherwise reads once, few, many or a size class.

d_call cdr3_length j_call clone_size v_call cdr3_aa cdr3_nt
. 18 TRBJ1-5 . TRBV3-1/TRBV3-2 CASSPFSGQGGRNQPQHF TGTGCCAGCAGCCCCTTTTCGGGGCAGGGAGGGCGCAATCAGCCCCAGCATTTT
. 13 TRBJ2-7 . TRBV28 CASKPGQTYEQYF TGTGCCAGCAAACCAGGGCAAACCTACGAGCAGTACTTC
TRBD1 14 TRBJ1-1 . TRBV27 CASSSRTGGTEAFF TGTGCCAGCAGTTCACGTACAGGGGGCACTGAAGCTTTCTTT
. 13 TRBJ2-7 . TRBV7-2 CASSPGQYYEQYF TGTGCCAGCAGCCCCGGACAGTACTACGAGCAGTACTTC
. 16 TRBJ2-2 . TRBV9 CASSVAMGPNTGELFF TGTGCCAGCAGCGTAGCTATGGGGCCCAACACCGGGGAGCTGTTTTTT
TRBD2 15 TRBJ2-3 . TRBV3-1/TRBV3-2 CASSQASGSTDTQYF TGTGCCAGCAGCCAAGCTAGCGGGAGTACAGATACGCAGTATTTT
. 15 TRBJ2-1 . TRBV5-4 CASSSPDWAYNEQFF TGTGCCAGCAGCTCTCCGGACTGGGCCTACAATGAGCAGTTCTTC
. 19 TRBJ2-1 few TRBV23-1 CASSPPLTQRFGEYNEQFF TGCGCCAGCAGCCCTCCCCTCACACAGCGGTTCGGCGAGTACAATGAGCAGTTCTTC
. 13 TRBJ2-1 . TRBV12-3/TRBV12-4 CASSWTVDNEQFF TGTGCCAGCAGTTGGACAGTGGACAATGAGCAGTTCTTC
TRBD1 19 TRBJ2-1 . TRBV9 CASSPGQEQGGSSYNEQFF TGTGCCAGCAGCCCGGGACAGGAGCAGGGTGGGAGCTCCTACAATGAGCAGTTCTTC
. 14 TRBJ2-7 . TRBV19 CASRGAGLSYEQYF TGTGCCAGTAGAGGGGCAGGGCTCTCCTACGAGCAGTACTTC
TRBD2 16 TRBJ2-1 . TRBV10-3 CAISDPRLAGYNEQFF TGTGCCATCAGTGATCCCCGACTAGCGGGTTACAATGAGCAGTTCTTC
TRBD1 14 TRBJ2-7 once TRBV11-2 CASSLTGQGYEQYF TGTGCCAGCAGCTTAACGGGACAGGGCTACGAGCAGTACTTC
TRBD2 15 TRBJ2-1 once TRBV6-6 CASSYLGAGANEQFF TGTGCCAGCAGTTACTTGGGAGCGGGAGCGAATGAGCAGTTCTTC
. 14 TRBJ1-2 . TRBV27 CASSLNEDSYGYTF TGTGCCAGCAGTTTAAATGAAGATAGCTATGGCTACACCTTC
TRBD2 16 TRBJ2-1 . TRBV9 CASSVVASGYYNEQFF TGTGCCAGCAGCGTAGTTGCTAGCGGGTACTACAATGAGCAGTTCTTC
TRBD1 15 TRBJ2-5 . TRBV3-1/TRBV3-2 CASSQGPGGEKTQYF TGTGCCAGCAGCCAAGGGCCAGGGGGCGAAAAGACCCAGTACTTC
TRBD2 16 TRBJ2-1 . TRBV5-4 CASSLAGTSAYNEQFF TGTGCCAGCAGCTTGGCCGGGACTAGCGCCTACAATGAGCAGTTCTTC
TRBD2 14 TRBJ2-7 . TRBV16 CASSHSGQPYEQYF TGTGCCAGCAGCCATAGCGGGCAACCCTACGAGCAGTACTTC
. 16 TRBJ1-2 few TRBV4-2 CASSRSSLSTNYGYTF TGTGCCAGCAGCCGAAGCTCCCTGAGTACTAACTATGGCTACACCTTC
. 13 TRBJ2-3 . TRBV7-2 CASSAATDDTQYF TGTGCCAGCAGCGCCGCGACAGACGATACGCAGTATTTT
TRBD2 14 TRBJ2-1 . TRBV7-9 CASREGTTYNEQFF TGTGCCAGCAGAGAAGGGACTACCTACAATGAGCAGTTCTTC
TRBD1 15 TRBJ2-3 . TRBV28 CASSSKTGGHDTQYF TGTGCCAGCAGCTCCAAGACAGGGGGTCATGATACGCAGTATTTT
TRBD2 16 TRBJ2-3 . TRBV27 CASSFASGGWTDTQYF TGTGCCAGCAGTTTCGCTAGCGGGGGGTGGACAGATACGCAGTATTTT
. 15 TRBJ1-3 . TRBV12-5 CASGKGPGSGNTIYF TGTGCTAGTGGTAAAGGCCCAGGCTCTGGAAACACCATATATTTT
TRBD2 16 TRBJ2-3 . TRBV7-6 CASNRGGGLTADTQYF TGTGCCAGCAACCGTGGGGGGGGGTTGACGGCAGATACGCAGTATTTT
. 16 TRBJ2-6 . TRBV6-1 CASSAARGTGANVLTF TGTGCCAGCAGTGCTGCACGGGGTACTGGGGCCAACGTCCTGACTTTC
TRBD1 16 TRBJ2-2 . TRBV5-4 CASTPGGSGDTGELFF TGTGCCAGCACTCCAGGGGGATCTGGGGACACCGGGGAGCTGTTTTTT
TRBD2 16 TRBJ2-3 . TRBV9 CASSVAGGGAADTQYF TGTGCCAGCAGCGTAGCCGGCGGGGGGGCCGCAGATACGCAGTATTTT
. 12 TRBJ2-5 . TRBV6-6 CASSEGTETQYF TGTGCCAGCAGTGAGGGCACAGAGACCCAGTACTTC
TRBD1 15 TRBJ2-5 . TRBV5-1 CASSALSTGWDDQYF TGCGCCAGCAGCGCTTTGTCGACAGGGTGGGACGACCAGTACTTC
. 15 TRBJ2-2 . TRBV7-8 CASSLVTANTGELFF TGTGCCAGCAGCTTAGTGACAGCGAACACCGGGGAGCTGTTTTTT
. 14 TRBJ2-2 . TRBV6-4 CASSADTGTGELFF TGTGCCAGCAGTGCAGACACAGGGACCGGGGAGCTGTTTTTT
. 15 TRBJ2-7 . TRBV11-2 CASSPERGGFYEQYF TGTGCCAGCAGCCCAGAGAGGGGAGGTTTCTACGAGCAGTACTTC
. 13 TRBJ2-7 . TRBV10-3 CAITTGGLYEQYF TGTGCCATCACAACCGGGGGGCTGTACGAGCAGTACTTC
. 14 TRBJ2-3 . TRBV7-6 CASSPFEATDTQYF TGTGCCAGCAGCCCTTTTGAGGCCACAGATACGCAGTATTTT
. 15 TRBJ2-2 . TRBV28 CASSSPGESTGELFF TGTGCCAGCAGTTCACCGGGAGAGAGCACCGGGGAGCTGTTTTTT
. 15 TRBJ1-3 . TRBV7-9 CASSPPTASGNTIYF TGTGCCAGCAGCCCCCCGACAGCCTCTGGAAACACCATATATTTT
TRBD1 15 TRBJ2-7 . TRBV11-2 CASSRGDSYSYEQYF TGTGCCAGCAGTCGTGGGGACAGCTACTCCTACGAGCAGTACTTC
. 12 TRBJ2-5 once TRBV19 CASSMTQETQYF TGTGCCAGTAGTATGACACAAGAGACCCAGTACTTC
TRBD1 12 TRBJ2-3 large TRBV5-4 CASSLGQQGEYF TGTGCCAGCAGCTTGGGTCAACAGGGGGAGTATTTT
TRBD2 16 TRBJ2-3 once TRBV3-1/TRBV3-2 CASSESSSGRTDTQYF TGTGCCAGCAGCGAAAGCAGTAGCGGGAGAACAGATACGCAGTATTTT
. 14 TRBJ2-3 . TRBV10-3 CAISGGQGTDTQYF TGTGCCATCAGTGGGGGTCAGGGGACAGATACGCAGTATTTT
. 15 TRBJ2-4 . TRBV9 CASSPLGGSKNIQYF TGTGCCAGCAGCCCCCTTGGGGGCTCCAAAAACATTCAGTACTTC
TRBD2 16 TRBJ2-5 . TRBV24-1 CATAGTSGTSEETQYF TGTGCCACCGCCGGGACTAGCGGGACCTCTGAAGAGACCCAGTACTTC
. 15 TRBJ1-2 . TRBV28 CAITWGGRRGYGYTF TGTGCCATCACCTGGGGAGGGCGCCGCGGCTATGGCTACACCTTC
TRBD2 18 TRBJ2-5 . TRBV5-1 CASSLAGLRLAGMETQYF TGCGCCAGCAGCTTGGCCGGGCTGAGACTAGCGGGAATGGAGACCCAGTACTTC